Sequencing of this TCR beta chain was carried out in a study of T cells after yellow fever vaccination. Germline V gene lookup returns CDR1 SGHNT and CDR2 YYREEE (reference sequence). This CDR3 is built from 15 residues. Germline trimming cut 3 bases from V and 2 bases from J; bases unmatched to any gene: 5. TCRdb passed the 5' RACE reads through MiXCR, listing each CDR3 protein once. The table includes about 260,000 distinct CDR3 sequences, roughly 5.2% detected once. This rearrangement joins TRBV5-4 to TRBJ2-5, with 9 bases fitting TRBD2. The material sequenced was CD4+ T cells sorted from PBMCs, taken on the day of the yellow fever booster vaccination. The sequence derives from a man between 18 and 35 years old who received the YFV17D yellow fever vaccine. CDR3 in amino acids: CASSWPSGGQETQYF. The CDR3 DNA is TGTGCCAGCAGCTGGCCCAGCGGGGGGCAAGAGACCCAGTACTTC.